This T cell receptor (beta chain) stems from a study of cytomegalovirus exposure and HLA in healthy donors. Points from the study as a whole: As immune exposure information, only CMV serostatus was available. Earlier findings revealed that most TCR beta V segments proved productive either about 87% or about 30% of the time. Most TCR sequences were rare, but some public TCRs occurred in many donors. It was in a later analysis that TCR association rates were seen to vary by HLA locus, highest for DRB1 and lowest for HLA-C.

For this clone: The antigen is unknown.

In the PCR, 60 Vbeta and 13 Jbeta primers were used. The method was immunoSEQ multiplex PCR; TCRdb's version includes in-frame clones alone and lacks a portion of them. Of roughly 97,000 clones detected, around 81% appear once; the ten largest clones hold over 5%. The source material was PBMCs. This sequence originates from a man aged 40-55 years in good health and CMV-seropositive.

The CDR3 protein is CASSVRPTGEETQYF. The CDR3 nucleotides are TGTGCCAGCAGCGTTCGCCCGACAGGGGAAGAGACCCAGTACTTC. The V call is TRBV11-2, the J call TRBJ2-5; 8 bases agree with TRBD1. Germline V lookup: CDR1 SGHAT, CDR2 FQNNGV. This CDR3 is 15 amino acids long. Trimming took 5 bases from V and 3 from J; bases not matched to a gene: 8. Filled out from reference TRBV11-2 and TRBJ2-5, the complete variable domain reads EAGVAQSPRYKIIEKRQSVAFWCNPISGHATLYWYQQILGQGPKLLIQFQNNGVVDDSQLPKDRFSAERLKGVDSTLKIQPAKLEDSAVYLCASSVRPTGEETQYFGPGTRLLVL.